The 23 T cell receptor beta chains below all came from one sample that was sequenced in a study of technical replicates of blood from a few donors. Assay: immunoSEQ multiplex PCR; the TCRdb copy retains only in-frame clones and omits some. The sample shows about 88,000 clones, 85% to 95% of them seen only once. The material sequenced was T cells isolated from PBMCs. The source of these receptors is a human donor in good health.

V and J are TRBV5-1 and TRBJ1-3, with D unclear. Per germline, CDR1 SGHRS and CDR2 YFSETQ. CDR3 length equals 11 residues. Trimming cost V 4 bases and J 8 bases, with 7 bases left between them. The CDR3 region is CASSRGDTIYF. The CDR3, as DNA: TGCGCCAGCAGCCGGGGAGACACCATATATTTT.

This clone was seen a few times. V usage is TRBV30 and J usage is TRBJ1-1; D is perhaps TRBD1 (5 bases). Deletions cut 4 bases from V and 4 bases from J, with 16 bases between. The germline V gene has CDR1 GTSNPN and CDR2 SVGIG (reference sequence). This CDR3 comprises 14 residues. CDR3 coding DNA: TGTGCCTGGAAGGGCCGGGTGGGGGGCACTGAAGCTTTCTTT. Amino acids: CAWKGRVGGTEAFF. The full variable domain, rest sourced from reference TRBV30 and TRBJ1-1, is SQTIHQWPATLVQPVGSPLSLECTVEGTSNPNLYWYRQAAGRGLQLLFYSVGIGQISSEVPQNLSASRPQDRQFILSSKKLLLSDSGFYLCAWKGRVGGTEAFFGQGTRLTVV.

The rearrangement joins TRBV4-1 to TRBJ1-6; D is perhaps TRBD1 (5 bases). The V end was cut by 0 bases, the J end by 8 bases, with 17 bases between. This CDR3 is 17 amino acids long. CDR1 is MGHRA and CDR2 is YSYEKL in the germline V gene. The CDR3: CASSQEGRVWGDSPLHF. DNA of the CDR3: TGCGCCAGCAGCCAAGAGGGAAGGGTATGGGGCGATTCACCCCTCCACTTT.

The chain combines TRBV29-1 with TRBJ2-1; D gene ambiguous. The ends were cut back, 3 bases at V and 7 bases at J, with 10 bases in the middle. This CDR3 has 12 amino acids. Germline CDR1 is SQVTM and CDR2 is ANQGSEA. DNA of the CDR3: TGCAGCGTTGAGGTAGGCGGTAATGAGCAGTTCTTC. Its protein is CSVEVGGNEQFF.

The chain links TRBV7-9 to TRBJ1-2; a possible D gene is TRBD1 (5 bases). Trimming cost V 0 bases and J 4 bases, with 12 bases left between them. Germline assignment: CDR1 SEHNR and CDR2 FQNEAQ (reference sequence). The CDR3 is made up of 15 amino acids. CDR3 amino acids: CASSLARQGGYGYTF. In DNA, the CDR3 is TGTGCCAGCAGCTTAGCGCGGCAGGGAGGCTATGGCTACACCTTC.

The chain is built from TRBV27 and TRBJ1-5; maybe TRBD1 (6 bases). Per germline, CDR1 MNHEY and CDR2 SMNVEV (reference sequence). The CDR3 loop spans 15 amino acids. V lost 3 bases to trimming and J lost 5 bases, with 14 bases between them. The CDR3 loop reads CASSFQGKWDQPQHF. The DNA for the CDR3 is TGTGCCAGCAGTTTCCAGGGGAAGTGGGATCAGCCCCAGCATTTT.

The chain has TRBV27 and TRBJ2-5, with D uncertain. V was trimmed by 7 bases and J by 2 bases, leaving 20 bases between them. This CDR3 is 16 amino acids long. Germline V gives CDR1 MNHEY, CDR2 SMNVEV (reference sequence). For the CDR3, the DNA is TGTGCCAGCAACCCGTCATATCAGACGGGTCAAGAGACCCAGTACTTC. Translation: CASNPSYQTGQETQYF.

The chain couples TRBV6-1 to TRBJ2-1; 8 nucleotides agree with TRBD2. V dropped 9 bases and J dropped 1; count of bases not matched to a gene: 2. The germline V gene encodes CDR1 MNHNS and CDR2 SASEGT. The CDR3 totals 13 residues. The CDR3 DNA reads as TGTGCCAGTATAGCGGGATCCTACAATGAGCAGTTCTTC. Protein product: CASIAGSYNEQFF.

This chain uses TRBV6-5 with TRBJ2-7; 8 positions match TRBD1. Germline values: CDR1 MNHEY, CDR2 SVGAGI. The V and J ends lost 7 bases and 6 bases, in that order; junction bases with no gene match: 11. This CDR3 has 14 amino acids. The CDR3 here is CASTKHGQGREQYF. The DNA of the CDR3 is TGTGCCAGCACCAAACACGGACAGGGTCGCGAGCAGTACTTC.

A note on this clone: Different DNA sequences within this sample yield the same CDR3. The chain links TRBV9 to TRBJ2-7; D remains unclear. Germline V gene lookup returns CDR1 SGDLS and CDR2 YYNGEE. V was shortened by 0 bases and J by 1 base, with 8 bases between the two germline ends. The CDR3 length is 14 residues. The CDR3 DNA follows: TGTGCCAGCAGCGTAGGGGCAGATTCCTACGAGCAGTACTTC. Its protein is CASSVGADSYEQYF.

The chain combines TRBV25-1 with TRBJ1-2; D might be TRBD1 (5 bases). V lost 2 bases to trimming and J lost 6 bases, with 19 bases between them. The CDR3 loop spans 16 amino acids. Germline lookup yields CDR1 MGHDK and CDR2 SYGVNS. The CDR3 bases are TGTGCCAGCAGTGAAACGGCAGGGAGGCTCCTGGATGGCTACACCTTC. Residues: CASSETAGRLLDGYTF.

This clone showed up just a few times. The CDR3: CASSRGNEAFF. The CDR3 DNA sequence: TGTGCCAGCAGCCGGGGAAATGAAGCTTTCTTT. This rearrangement joins TRBV6-5 to TRBJ1-1, with D unresolved. Germline-derived CDR1 and CDR2 are MNHEY and SVGAGI. The V end lost 6 bases, the J end lost 7 bases, and 9 bases lay between the germline ends. This CDR3 is built from 11 residues.

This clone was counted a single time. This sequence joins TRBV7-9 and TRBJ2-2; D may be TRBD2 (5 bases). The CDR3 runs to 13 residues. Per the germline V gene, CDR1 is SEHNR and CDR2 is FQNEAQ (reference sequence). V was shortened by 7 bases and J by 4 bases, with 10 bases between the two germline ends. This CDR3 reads CASNPSSTGELFF. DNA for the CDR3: TGTGCCAGCAACCCTAGCAGCACCGGGGAGCTGTTTTTT.

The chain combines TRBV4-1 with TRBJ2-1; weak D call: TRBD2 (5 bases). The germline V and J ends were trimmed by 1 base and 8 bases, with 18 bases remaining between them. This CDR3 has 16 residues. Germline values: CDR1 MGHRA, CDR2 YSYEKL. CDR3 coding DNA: TGCGCCAGCAGCCAAGCTATAGCGCCCCTTCGGGATGAGCAGTTCTTC. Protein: CASSQAIAPLRDEQFF.

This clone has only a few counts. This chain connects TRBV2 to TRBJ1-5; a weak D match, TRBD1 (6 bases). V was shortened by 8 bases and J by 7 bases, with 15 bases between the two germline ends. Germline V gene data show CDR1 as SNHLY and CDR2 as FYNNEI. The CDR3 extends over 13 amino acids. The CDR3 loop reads CASGRDTGQPQHF. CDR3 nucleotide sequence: TGTGCCAGCGGTCGGGACACAGGGCAGCCCCAGCATTTT.

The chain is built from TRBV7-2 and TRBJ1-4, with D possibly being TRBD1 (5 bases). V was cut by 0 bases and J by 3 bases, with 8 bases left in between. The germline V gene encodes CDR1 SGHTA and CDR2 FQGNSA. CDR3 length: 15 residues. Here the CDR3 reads CASSLAGGANEKLFF. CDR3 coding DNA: TGTGCCAGCAGCTTAGCGGGGGGGGCTAATGAAAAACTGTTTTTT. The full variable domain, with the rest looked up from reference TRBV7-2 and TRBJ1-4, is GAGVSQSPSNKVTEKGKDVELRCDPISGHTALYWYRQSLGQGLEFLIYFQGNSAPDKSGLPSDRFSAERTGGSVSTLTIQRTQQEDSAVYLCASSLAGGANEKLFFGSGTQLSVL.

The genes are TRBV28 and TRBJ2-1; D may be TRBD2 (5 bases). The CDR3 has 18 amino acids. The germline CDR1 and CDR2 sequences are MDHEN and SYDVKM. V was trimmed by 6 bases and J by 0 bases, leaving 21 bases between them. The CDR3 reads CASSSPLLALSSYNEQFF. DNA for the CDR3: TGTGCCAGCAGCTCCCCCCTTTTAGCGTTGAGCTCCTACAATGAGCAGTTCTTC.

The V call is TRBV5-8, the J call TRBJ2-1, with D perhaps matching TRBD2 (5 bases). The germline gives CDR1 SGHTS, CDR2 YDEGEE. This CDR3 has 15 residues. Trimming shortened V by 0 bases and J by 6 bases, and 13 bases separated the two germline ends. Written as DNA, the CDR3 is TGTGCCAGCAGCTTGGAGCGGATCTACCCCAATGAGCAGTTCTTC. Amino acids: CASSLERIYPNEQFF.

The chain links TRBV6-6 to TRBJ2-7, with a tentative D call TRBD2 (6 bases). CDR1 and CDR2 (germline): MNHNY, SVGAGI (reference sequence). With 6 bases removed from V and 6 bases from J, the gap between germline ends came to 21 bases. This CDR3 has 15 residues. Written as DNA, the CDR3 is TGTGCCAGCAGCCAGCGGTTGGGGGGACTTATCGAGCAGTACTTC. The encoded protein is CASSQRLGGLIEQYF.

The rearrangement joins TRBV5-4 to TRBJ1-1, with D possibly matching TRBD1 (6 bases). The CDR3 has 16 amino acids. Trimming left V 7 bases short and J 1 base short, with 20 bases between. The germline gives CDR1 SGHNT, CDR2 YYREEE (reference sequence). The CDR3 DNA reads TGTGCCAGCGGTCCCTTGGGGGGGCCCTCGAACACTGAAGCTTTCTTT. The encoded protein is CASGPLGGPSNTEAFF.

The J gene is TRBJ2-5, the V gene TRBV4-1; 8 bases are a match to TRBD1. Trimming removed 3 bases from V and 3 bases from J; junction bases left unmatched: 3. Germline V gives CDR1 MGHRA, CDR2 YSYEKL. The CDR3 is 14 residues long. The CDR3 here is CASSHNRGEETQYF. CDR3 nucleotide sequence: TGCGCCAGCAGCCATAACAGGGGGGAAGAGACCCAGTACTTC.

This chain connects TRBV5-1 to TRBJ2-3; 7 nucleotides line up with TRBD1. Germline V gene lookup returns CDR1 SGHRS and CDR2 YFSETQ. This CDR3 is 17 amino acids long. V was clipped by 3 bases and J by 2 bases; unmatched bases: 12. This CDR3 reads CASSWSLTGAPTDTQYF. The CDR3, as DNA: TGCGCCAGCAGCTGGTCCCTAACAGGGGCCCCCACAGATACGCAGTATTTT.

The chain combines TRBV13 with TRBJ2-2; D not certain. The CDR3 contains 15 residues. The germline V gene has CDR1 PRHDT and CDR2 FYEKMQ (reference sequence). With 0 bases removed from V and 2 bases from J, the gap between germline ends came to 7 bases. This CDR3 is CASSLGNSNTGELFF. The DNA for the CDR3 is TGTGCCAGCAGCTTAGGTAACTCCAACACCGGGGAGCTGTTTTTT.